The 30 T cell receptor beta chains below were found in one sample sequenced in a study of cytomegalovirus exposure and HLA in healthy donors (dated by TCRdb to about 2017). The library was generated by the immunoSEQ multiplex PCR assay. The multiplex PCR relied on a mix of 60 forward primers for TCR Vbeta segments and 13 reverse primers for TCR Jbeta segments. Not all clones reach the TCRdb copy of this immuneACCESS table, which keeps in-frame sequences only. Checked studies attribute under half of the gap to unresolved V genes and leave the rest unexplained. The sample data list about 120,000 clones, and roughly 84% of these were observed just once. 6.2% of the sample belongs to the ten largest clones. Sequenced: PBMCs. The receptor set was obtained from a man aged 25-45 years in good health and CMV-seropositive.

The rearrangement uses TRBV11-2 and TRBJ2-6; D ambiguous. The CDR3 has 16 residues. CDR1 and CDR2 from the germline V gene are SGHAT and FQNNGV. Trimming stripped 0 bases from V and 2 bases from J, with 8 bases between. CDR3 in DNA: TGTGCCAGCAGCTTAGATTGGGCCACTGGGGCCAACGTCCTGACTTTC. This encodes CASSLDWATGANVLTF.

The chain employs TRBV19 and TRBJ1-3; the D is unclear. The CDR3 contains 14 residues. Germline V gives CDR1 LNHDA, CDR2 SQIVND (reference sequence). The V end was cut by 2 bases, the J end by 4 bases, with 9 bases between. The CDR3 DNA follows: TGTGCCAGTAGTATATCGCGGAACGGAAACACCATATATTTT. Translating it yields CASSISRNGNTIYF.

This chain joins TRBV10-3 and TRBJ2-7, with a tentative D call TRBD1 (6 bases). The length of the CDR3 is 13 residues. CDR1 and CDR2 (germline): ENHRY, SYGVKD. Deletions cut 7 bases from V and 6 bases from J, with 16 bases between. This CDR3 is CAITPQGSGEQYF. In nucleotides, the CDR3 is TGTGCCATCACTCCACAGGGTTCTGGCGAGCAGTACTTC.

The chain has TRBV4-1 and TRBJ2-7; 11 bases match TRBD1. This CDR3 has 15 residues. Germline CDR1 MGHRA, CDR2 YSYEKL. J was trimmed by 5 bases and V by 4 bases; bases with no gene match: 7. The CDR3 sequence is CASSLSGTGGNEQYF. Here the CDR3 DNA reads TGCGCCAGCAGCCTGAGTGGGACAGGGGGTAACGAGCAGTACTTC.

Comment on this clone: The junction shows a germline mismatch at one end, possibly a read error. The chain uses TRBV5-8 and TRBJ1-6; 8 nucleotides align to TRBD1. Germline loops: CDR1 SGHTS, CDR2 YDEGEE. This CDR3 is built from 16 residues. The CDR3 is CVSSFIRDRRNSPLHF. Here the CDR3 DNA reads TGTGTCAGCAGCTTCATCCGGGACAGGAGAAATTCACCCCTCCACTTT.

The chain is built from TRBV19 and TRBJ2-5, with D perhaps matching TRBD2 (6 bases). The V end was cut by 5 bases, the J end by 9 bases, with 13 bases between. The CDR3 is 12 amino acids. The germline gives CDR1 LNHDA, CDR2 SQIVND (reference sequence). The CDR3 sequence is CASSASERAQYF. Written as DNA, the CDR3 is TGTGCCAGTAGTGCCTCAGAGCGGGCCCAGTACTTC. The variable domain in full, with the rest retrieved from reference TRBV19 and TRBJ2-5, is DGGITQSPKYLFRKEGQNVTLSCEQNLNHDAMYWYRQDPGQGLRLIYYSQIVNDFQKGDIAEGYSVSREKKESFPLTVTSAQKNPTAFYLCASSASERAQYFGPGTRLLVL.

The rearrangement joins TRBV7-9 to TRBJ1-2; TRBD1 aligns across 9 bases. V shed 0 bases and J 6 bases; nucleotides not matched to a gene: 5. CDR1 and CDR2 (germline): SEHNR, FQNEAQ (reference sequence). This CDR3 comprises 15 residues. CDR3 bases: TGTGCCAGCAGCTTAGCGGACAGGGGAAAGAATGGCTACACCTTC. Translating it yields CASSLADRGKNGYTF.

The chain is built from TRBV2 and TRBJ1-1; 9 nucleotides line up with TRBD1. J was trimmed by 4 bases and V by 6 bases; bases with no gene match: 3. CDR1 SNHLY and CDR2 FYNNEI come from the germline V gene. The CDR3 contains 13 residues. CDR3 region: CASSKTGGTEAFF. CDR3 bases: TGTGCCAGCAGCAAGACAGGGGGCACTGAAGCTTTCTTT.

This chain links TRBV19 with TRBJ2-3; 11 bases are shared with TRBD2. The CDR3 runs to 17 residues. Losses at the gene ends were 8 bases for V and 5 bases for J; bases not matched to a gene: 15. CDR1 and CDR2 (germline): LNHDA, SQIVND (reference sequence). The CDR3, as DNA: TGTGCCAGTTCCACGGGTAGCGGGGGGGTCCAGCGAGATACGCAGTATTTT. This codes for CASSTGSGGVQRDTQYF. Based on the CDR3 plus reference TRBV19 and TRBJ2-3, the full variable domain is DGGITQSPKYLFRKEGQNVTLSCEQNLNHDAMYWYRQDPGQGLRLIYYSQIVNDFQKGDIAEGYSVSREKKESFPLTVTSAQKNPTAFYLCASSTGSGGVQRDTQYFGPGTRLTVL.

The genes are TRBV29-1 and TRBJ2-2; 7 bases map to TRBD1. Unmatched junction bases numbered 16, after V lost 6 bases and J lost 3 bases. CDR3 length: 17 amino acids. Germline-derived CDR1 and CDR2 are SQVTM and ANQGSEA. The CDR3 is CSVRGLGGDIYTGELFF. Written as DNA, the CDR3 is TGCAGCGTCCGAGGGCTAGGGGGCGATATATACACCGGGGAGCTGTTTTTT.

V usage is TRBV25-1 and J usage is TRBJ1-2, with unresolved D. The CDR3 loop spans 13 amino acids. Trimming shortened V by 2 bases and J by 5 bases, and 9 bases separated the two germline ends. Germline-derived CDR1 and CDR2 are MGHDK and SYGVNS. The CDR3 here is CASSETETYGYTF. The CDR3 region has the DNA TGTGCCAGCAGTGAAACAGAGACATATGGCTACACCTTC.

The CDR3 reads CASSEENRGRLNEQFF. In DNA, the CDR3 is TGTGCCAGCAGTGAAGAAAACAGGGGACGACTAAATGAGCAGTTCTTC. V is TRBV25-1 and J is TRBJ2-1; 7 bases map to TRBD1. J gave up 7 bases and V 2 bases, and 11 bases lay outside the gene matches. This CDR3 region has 16 residues. Germline V gene sequence: CDR1 MGHDK, CDR2 SYGVNS.

J is TRBJ2-3 and V is TRBV10-2, with TRBD2 matching 9 bases. Germline V lookup: CDR1 WSHSY, CDR2 SAAADI. There are 17 residues in the CDR3. Losses at the gene ends were 0 bases for V and 3 bases for J; bases not matched to a gene: 7. The CDR3 DNA follows: TGCGCCAGCAGTGAGTCGAGATGGCGGGGGGGGACAGATACGCAGTATTTT. It codes for CASSESRWRGGTDTQYF.

The V gene is TRBV4-2, the J gene TRBJ2-7; D may be TRBD1 (6 bases). The CDR3 is made up of 14 amino acids. Germline CDR1 reads LGHNA; CDR2 reads YNFKEQ. The V and J ends lost 6 bases and 5 bases respectively, with 17 bases between them. The CDR3 sequence: CASRTSGTSNEQYF. The DNA for the CDR3 is TGTGCCAGCAGAACCTCCGGGACATCAAACGAGCAGTACTTC.

This clone is a singleton in its sample. The rearrangement links TRBV5-6 to TRBJ2-5; no definite D call. The CDR3 consists of 17 residues. V lost 0 bases, J lost 0 bases, and 15 bases lay in between. Germline lookup yields CDR1 SGHDT and CDR2 YYEEEE. The CDR3 nucleotides are TGTGCCAGCAGCTTGGCCCCAATAGTCCTGTACCAAGAGACCCAGTACTTC. Translating gives CASSLAPIVLYQETQYF.

The chain combines TRBV6-1 with TRBJ1-2; D unresolved. The V gene lost 3 bases and the J gene lost 4 bases, with 12 bases spanning the gap. The CDR3 length is 14 residues. Germline V CDR1 and CDR2: MNHNS, SASEGT. The DNA of the CDR3 is TGTGCCAGCAGTGATGAGACCGGCGGCTATGGCTACACCTTC. It is translated as CASSDETGGYGYTF.

The sample holds one count of this clone. The chain links TRBV6-5 to TRBJ2-1; 9 positions agree with TRBD1. The CDR3 totals 16 residues. Germline V gene sequence: CDR1 MNHEY, CDR2 SVGAGI. J was trimmed by 4 bases and V by 2 bases; bases with no gene match: 6. CDR3 bases: TGTGCCAGCAGTTACCTACAGGGGGCAAGATACAATGAGCAGTTCTTC. This gives the protein CASSYLQGARYNEQFF.

The V gene is TRBV10-1, the J gene TRBJ2-7; tentatively, D is TRBD1 (5 bases). The germline V and J ends were trimmed by 6 bases and 1 base, with 16 bases remaining between them. This CDR3 region has 15 residues. Germline V CDR1 and CDR2: WNHNN, SYGVQD (reference sequence). CDR3 amino acids: CASRETGPSSYEQYF. As DNA, the CDR3 is TGCGCCAGCAGAGAAACAGGACCTTCATCCTACGAGCAGTACTTC.

This clone was seen a single time. This rearrangement joins TRBV4-1 to TRBJ1-6; D is ambiguous. Germline CDR1 and CDR2: MGHRA and YSYEKL. The CDR3 sequence is 16 residues long. V gave up 4 bases and J gave up 0 bases, with 10 bases separating them. CDR3: CASSPPASSYNSPLHF. The CDR3, as DNA: TGCGCCAGCAGCCCCCCCGCTAGCTCCTATAATTCACCCCTCCACTTT.

The gene calls are TRBV7-2 and TRBJ2-5, with 7 positions matching TRBD1. The DNA end lines up better with TRBJ2-7; the J call may be wrong. The CDR3 sequence is 15 residues long. The V gene's germline CDR1 is SGHTA and CDR2 FQGNSA. CDR3 nucleotide sequence: TGTGCCAGCAGCTTCTCCGTGACAGGGCCCTACGAGCAGTACTTC. This sequence encodes CASSFSVTGPYEQYF.

The chain is built from TRBV5-1 and TRBJ2-3, with 11 bases identical to TRBD2. The CDR3 loop spans 19 amino acids. Germline loops: CDR1 SGHRS, CDR2 YFSETQ. With V trimmed by 0 bases and J by 3 bases, 12 bases remained unmatched. The CDR3 DNA is TGCGCCAGCAGCTTGGCCCTCCGGGGACTAGCGGAGCCTACAGATACGCAGTATTTT. This encodes CASSLALRGLAEPTDTQYF.

The rearrangement joins TRBV21-1 to TRBJ2-7; the table's D call TRBD1 went unverified against the DNA. TRBV21-1 is shown as a pseudogene. CDR3 length: 16 residues. CDR3 sequence reads: CASSHPRDRGSYEQYF. CDR3 DNA sequence: TGTGCCAGCAGCCACCCCCGGGACAGGGGCTCCTACGAGCAGTACTTC.

The V call is TRBV9, the J call TRBJ2-3, with TRBD2 matching over 8 bases. The CDR3 runs 16 residues. Germline V gene lookup returns CDR1 SGDLS and CDR2 YYNGEE. The V and J ends lost 0 bases and 6 bases, in that order; junction bases with no gene match: 9. The CDR3 DNA follows: TGTGCCAGCAGCGTAGTAGGCGGGGGGATCACGGATACGCAGTATTTT. Translating gives CASSVVGGGITDTQYF. Full variable domain (outside the CDR3, taken from reference TRBV9 and TRBJ2-3): DSGVTQTPKHLITATGQRVTLRCSPRSGDLSVYWYQQSLDQGLQFLIQYYNGEERAKGNILERFSAQQFPDLHSELNLSSLELGDSALYFCASSVVGGGITDTQYFGPGTRLTVL.

This sequence joins TRBV4-1 and TRBJ2-3; possible D gene TRBD1, 6 bases. Germline V gene data show CDR1 as MGHRA and CDR2 as YSYEKL. This CDR3 region has 17 residues. The germline V and J ends were trimmed by 1 base and 8 bases, with 22 bases remaining between them. CDR3 DNA sequence: TGCGCCAGCAGCCAAGGTCCGGGACATCTCCCTGGAGGTACGCAGTATTTT. The encoded protein is CASSQGPGHLPGGTQYF.

The rearrangement links TRBV11-2 to TRBJ2-7, with 7 positions matching TRBD2. In germline, CDR1 is SGHAT, CDR2 FQNNGV. CDR3 length: 14 amino acids. Trimming cost V 0 bases and J 7 bases; bases outside gene matches: 6. CDR3 in amino acids: CASSLEAGSFEQYF. CDR3 sequence (DNA): TGTGCCAGCAGCTTAGAAGCGGGAAGCTTTGAGCAGTACTTC.

The V and J genes are TRBV7-8 and TRBJ2-7; D uncertain. The CDR3 covers 14 residues. Germline CDR1 and CDR2: SGHVS and FQNEAQ. V gave up 5 bases and J gave up 9 bases, with 20 bases separating them. CDR3 sequence: CASSLSSPEHRQYF. The CDR3 region has the DNA TGTGCCAGCAGCCTGAGTAGCCCGGAGCACCGGCAGTACTTC.

This chain uses TRBV2 with TRBJ2-7; no clear D. Germline CDR1 reads SNHLY; CDR2 reads FYNNEI. This CDR3 comprises 15 residues. Between the trimmed V and J ends, which lost 7 bases and 1 base, there was a span of 17 bases. CDR3 sequence reads: CASKLAVGSSYEQYF. The CDR3, as DNA: TGTGCCAGCAAGTTGGCAGTGGGCAGTTCCTACGAGCAGTACTTC.

The chain is built from TRBV2 and TRBJ1-6, with 8 bases identical to TRBD1. CDR1 is SNHLY, CDR2 FYNNEI, per germline. With 10 bases clipped from V and 9 bases from J, the junction kept 11 bases outside the gene matches. The CDR3 has 14 amino acids. CDR3 amino acids: CAITTGASSSPLHF. CDR3 sequence (DNA): TGTGCCATTACGACAGGGGCTTCAAGTTCACCCCTCCACTTT.

The V call is TRBV29-1, the J call TRBJ1-1; D not resolved. Germline CDR1 reads SQVTM; CDR2 reads ANQGSEA. The V end lost 0 bases, the J end lost 10 bases, and 12 bases lay between the germline ends. The CDR3 has 12 amino acids. The CDR3 region is CSVEDLRAGAFF. DNA for the CDR3: TGCAGCGTTGAAGATCTGAGGGCAGGAGCTTTCTTT. The full variable domain, in which reference TRBV29-1 and TRBJ1-1 provide the parts outside the CDR3, is SAVISQKPSRDICQRGTSLTIQCQVDSQVTMMFWYRQQPGQSLTLIATANQGSEATYESGFVIDKFPISRPNLTFSTLTVSNMSPEDSSIYLCSVEDLRAGAFFGQGTRLTVV.

The chain has TRBV6-1 and TRBJ2-7; 8 bases fit TRBD1. Germline V gene data show CDR1 as MNHNS and CDR2 as SASEGT. Trimming cost V 1 base and J 6 bases; bases outside gene matches: 2. The CDR3 extends over 13 amino acids. This chain's CDR3 is CASSEDRGSEQYF. The CDR3 DNA reads as TGTGCCAGCAGTGAAGACAGGGGGTCCGAGCAGTACTTC.